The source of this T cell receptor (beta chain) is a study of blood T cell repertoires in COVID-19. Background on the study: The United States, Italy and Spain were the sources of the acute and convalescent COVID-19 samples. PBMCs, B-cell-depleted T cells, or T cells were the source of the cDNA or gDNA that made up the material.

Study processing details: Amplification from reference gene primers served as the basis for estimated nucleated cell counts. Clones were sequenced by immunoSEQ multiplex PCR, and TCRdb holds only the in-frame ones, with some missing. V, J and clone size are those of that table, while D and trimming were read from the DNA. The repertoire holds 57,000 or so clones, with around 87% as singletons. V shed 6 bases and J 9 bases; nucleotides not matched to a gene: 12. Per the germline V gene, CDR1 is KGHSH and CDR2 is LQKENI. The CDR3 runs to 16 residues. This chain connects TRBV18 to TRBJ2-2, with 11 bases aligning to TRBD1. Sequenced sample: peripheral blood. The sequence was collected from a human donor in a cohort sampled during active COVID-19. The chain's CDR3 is CASSPPGTGGIRELFF. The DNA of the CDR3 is TGTGCCAGCTCGCCCCCCGGGACAGGGGGGATCCGGGAGCTGTTTTTT.